Shown below are 4 T cell receptor beta chains from a single sample sequenced in a study of T cell changes during pregnancy in multiple sclerosis. Generated by immunoSEQ multiplex PCR, the TCRdb table keeps only in-frame clones and is missing some. The sample shows approximately 49,000 clones, 92% of them seen only once. Sequencing used CD4+ T cells from peripheral blood mononuclear cells, obtained in the second trimester of pregnancy. Receptors were obtained from a female donor in good health, enrolled as a control in a pregnancy study.

The chain carries TRBV5-5 and TRBJ1-2; a weak D match, TRBD1 (6 bases). V lost 0 bases and J lost 6, with 24 bases in between. The CDR3 has 18 residues. The germline CDR1 and CDR2 sequences are SGHKS and YYEKEE (reference sequence). CDR3 DNA sequence: TGTGCCAGCAGCTTGGTAATGGTCGGGGGGGCAGCTTTGGATGGCTACACCTTC. As protein: CASSLVMVGGAALDGYTF.

The V and J genes are TRBV4-1 and TRBJ2-7; a possible D gene is TRBD1 (6 bases). CDR3 length: 18 amino acids. In germline, CDR1 is MGHRA, CDR2 YSYEKL. V was trimmed by 1 base and J by 2 bases, leaving 21 bases between them. DNA of the CDR3: TGCGCCAGCAGCCAAGGGTCTCGTTTCGGGGACACAGCCTACGAGCAGTACTTC. Its translation: CASSQGSRFGDTAYEQYF.

V is TRBV29-1 and J is TRBJ1-4; no reliable D call. Germline V CDR1 and CDR2: SQVTM, ANQGSEA. Trimming shortened V by 6 bases and J by 2 bases, and 13 bases separated the two germline ends. The CDR3 consists of 14 residues. CDR3 sequence: CSVGGLATNEKLFF. CDR3 nucleotides: TGCAGCGTGGGAGGGTTGGCCACTAATGAAAAACTGTTTTTT.

CDR3: CASSVGLAGGLAKNIQYF. CDR3 coding DNA: TGCGCCAGCAGCGTCGGACTAGCGGGAGGTCTAGCCAAAAACATTCAGTACTTC. The chain has TRBV4-1 and TRBJ2-4; TRBD2 matches at 14 bases. This CDR3 has 18 residues. The V gene's germline CDR1 is MGHRA and CDR2 YSYEKL. With 5 bases clipped from V and 0 bases from J, the junction kept 6 bases outside the gene matches.